This passage covers 5 T cell receptor beta chains from one sample sequenced in a study of a mutant IDH1 vaccine in newly diagnosed glioma. The table came from immunoSEQ multiplex PCR; TCRdb's copy has only in-frame clones and leaves some out. Among tens of thousands of clones listed, about nine tenths were seen once. These receptors lack a known antigen. Described time point: week 47, end of study. Topical imiquimod accompanied each vaccine dose, which consisted of 300 ug of mutant IDH1 20-mer peptide. Sequenced material: PBMCs, taken from a glioma patient whose treatment included an IDH1 peptide vaccine. Receptor source: a middle-aged woman with glioma.

Only one count was recorded for this clone. The chain carries TRBV4-1 and TRBJ2-7, with D possibly being TRBD1 or TRBD2 (6 bases each). The CDR3 contains 15 residues. The V and J ends lost 4 bases and 3 bases respectively, with 16 bases between them. Germline-derived CDR1 and CDR2 are MGHRA and YSYEKL. CDR3 loop: CASSRRTAEGYEQYF. The CDR3, as DNA: TGCGCCAGCAGCCGACGGACAGCGGAGGGCTACGAGCAGTACTTC.

CDR3 sequence reads: CASSLLGVTDTQYF. In DNA, the CDR3 is TGTGCCAGCAGTCTTCTTGGGGTGACAGATACGCAGTATTTT. This chain uses TRBV27 with TRBJ2-3; D not resolved. V lost 5 bases and J lost 3, with 12 bases in between. Germline V gene sequence: CDR1 MNHEY, CDR2 SMNVEV (reference sequence). The CDR3 runs 14 residues.

This clone was seen a single time. This sequence joins TRBV30 and TRBJ2-7; 7 bases agree with TRBD1. With V trimmed by 3 bases and J by 4 bases, 9 bases remained unmatched. The germline V gene encodes CDR1 GTSNPN and CDR2 SVGIG (reference sequence). This CDR3 region has 14 residues. CDR3: CAWSRDSGYYEQYF. Here the CDR3 DNA reads TGTGCCTGGAGCCGGGACAGCGGATATTACGAGCAGTACTTC.

The chain links TRBV27 to TRBJ1-5; D is possibly TRBD1 (6 bases). The CDR3 is 15 residues long. Trimming left V 8 bases short and J 3 bases short, with 17 bases between. The germline V gene encodes CDR1 MNHEY and CDR2 SMNVEV (reference sequence). The CDR3 nucleotides are TGTGCCAGCCGACTAGCAGGGGCCTACAATCAGCCCCAGCATTTT. Translating it yields CASRLAGAYNQPQHF.

The V and J genes are TRBV6-5 and TRBJ2-5; 8 positions match TRBD2. The CDR3 consists of 15 residues. V was clipped by 0 bases and J by 5 bases; unmatched bases: 5. Germline V CDR1 and CDR2: MNHEY, SVGAGI. CDR3 nucleotides: TGTGCCAGCAGTTACTCGGCGGGGGGCGTGGAGACCCAGTACTTC. Translation gives CASSYSAGGVETQYF.